This TCR beta chain was recorded in a study of neurological immune-mediated disorders. This clonotype was counted ten times or more. At one boundary the junction diverges from the germline segment, which might be a read error. CDR3 length: 15 residues. TCRdb analysed the 5' RACE reads with MiXCR anew, one entry per CDR3 protein. Of roughly 88,000 distinct CDR3 sequences listed, approximately 4% were seen once; the top ten hold roughly 2.9%. Sequenced input: PBMCs. V usage is TRBV12-3 or TRBV12-4 and J usage is TRBJ1-4; TRBD1 agrees at 9 bases. The clonotype comes from a woman in her forties or fifties with multiple sclerosis. The CDR3 is CASREGTGSNEKLFF. The CDR3 coding sequence is TGTGCCAGCAGGGAAGGGACAGGGAGTAATGAGAAACTGTTTTTT.